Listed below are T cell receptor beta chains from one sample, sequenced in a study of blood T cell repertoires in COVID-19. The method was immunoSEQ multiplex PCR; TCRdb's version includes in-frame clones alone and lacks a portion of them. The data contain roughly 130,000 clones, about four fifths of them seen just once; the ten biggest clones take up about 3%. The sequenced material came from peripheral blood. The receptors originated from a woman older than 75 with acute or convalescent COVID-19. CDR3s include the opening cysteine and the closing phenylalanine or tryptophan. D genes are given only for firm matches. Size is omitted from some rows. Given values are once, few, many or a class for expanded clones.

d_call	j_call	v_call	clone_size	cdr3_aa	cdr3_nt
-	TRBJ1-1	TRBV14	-	CASSQGMVWAVGTTEAFF	TGTGCCAGCAGCCAAGGTATGGTGTGGGCAGTTGGGACTACTGAAGCTTTCTTT
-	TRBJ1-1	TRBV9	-	CASSPGFRVNTEAFF	TGTGCCAGCAGCCCAGGGTTTAGAGTGAACACTGAAGCTTTCTTT
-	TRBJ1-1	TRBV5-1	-	CASSFTASIEAFF	TGCGCCAGCAGCTTTACGGCTAGTATTGAAGCTTTCTTT
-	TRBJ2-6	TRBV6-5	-	CASARPGANVLTF	TGTGCCAGCGCTAGGCCTGGGGCCAACGTCCTGACTTTC
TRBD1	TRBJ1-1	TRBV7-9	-	CASSWDSSNTEAFF	TGTGCCAGCAGCTGGGACAGCTCGAACACTGAAGCTTTCTTT
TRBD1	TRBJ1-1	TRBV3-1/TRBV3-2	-	CASSPQGGRTEAFF	TGTGCCAGCAGCCCACAGGGGGGAAGGACTGAAGCTTTCTTT
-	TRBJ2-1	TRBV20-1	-	CSALWGGPRFF	TGCAGTGCCCTCTGGGGGGGCCCACGGTTCTTC
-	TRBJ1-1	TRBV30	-	CAFETVNTEAFF	TGTGCCTTCGAAACAGTGAACACTGAAGCTTTCTTT
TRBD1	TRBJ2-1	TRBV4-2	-	CASSQRQGSPYNEQFF	TGTGCCAGCAGCCAACGACAGGGGTCTCCCTACAATGAGCAGTTCTTC
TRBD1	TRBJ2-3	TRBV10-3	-	CAISESGQGTDTQYF	TGTGCCATCAGTGAGTCCGGACAGGGCACAGATACGCAGTATTTT
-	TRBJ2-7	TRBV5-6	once	CASSTEYRANYEQYF	TGTGCCAGCAGCACCGAATACAGGGCAAACTACGAGCAGTACTTC
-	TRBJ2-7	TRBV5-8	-	CASSLGQTYSYEQYF	TGTGCCAGCAGCTTGGGACAGACTTACTCCTACGAGCAGTACTTC
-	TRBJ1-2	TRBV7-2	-	CASSLLGGEGYTF	TGTGCCAGCAGCTTACTTGGGGGGGAGGGCTACACCTTC
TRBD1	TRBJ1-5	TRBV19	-	CASTGTGGNQPQHF	TGTGCCAGTACCGGGACAGGGGGCAATCAGCCCCAGCATTTT
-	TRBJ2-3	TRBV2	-	CASKGDTQYF	TGTGCCAGCAAGGGGGATACGCAGTATTTT
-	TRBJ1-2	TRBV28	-	CASSSQGRWSFYGYTF	TGTGCCAGCAGTTCCCAGGGGCGCTGGTCTTTCTATGGCTACACCTTC
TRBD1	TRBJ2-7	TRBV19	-	CASSDGQARSDEQYF	TGTGCCAGTAGTGACGGACAGGCCCGTTCCGACGAGCAGTACTTC